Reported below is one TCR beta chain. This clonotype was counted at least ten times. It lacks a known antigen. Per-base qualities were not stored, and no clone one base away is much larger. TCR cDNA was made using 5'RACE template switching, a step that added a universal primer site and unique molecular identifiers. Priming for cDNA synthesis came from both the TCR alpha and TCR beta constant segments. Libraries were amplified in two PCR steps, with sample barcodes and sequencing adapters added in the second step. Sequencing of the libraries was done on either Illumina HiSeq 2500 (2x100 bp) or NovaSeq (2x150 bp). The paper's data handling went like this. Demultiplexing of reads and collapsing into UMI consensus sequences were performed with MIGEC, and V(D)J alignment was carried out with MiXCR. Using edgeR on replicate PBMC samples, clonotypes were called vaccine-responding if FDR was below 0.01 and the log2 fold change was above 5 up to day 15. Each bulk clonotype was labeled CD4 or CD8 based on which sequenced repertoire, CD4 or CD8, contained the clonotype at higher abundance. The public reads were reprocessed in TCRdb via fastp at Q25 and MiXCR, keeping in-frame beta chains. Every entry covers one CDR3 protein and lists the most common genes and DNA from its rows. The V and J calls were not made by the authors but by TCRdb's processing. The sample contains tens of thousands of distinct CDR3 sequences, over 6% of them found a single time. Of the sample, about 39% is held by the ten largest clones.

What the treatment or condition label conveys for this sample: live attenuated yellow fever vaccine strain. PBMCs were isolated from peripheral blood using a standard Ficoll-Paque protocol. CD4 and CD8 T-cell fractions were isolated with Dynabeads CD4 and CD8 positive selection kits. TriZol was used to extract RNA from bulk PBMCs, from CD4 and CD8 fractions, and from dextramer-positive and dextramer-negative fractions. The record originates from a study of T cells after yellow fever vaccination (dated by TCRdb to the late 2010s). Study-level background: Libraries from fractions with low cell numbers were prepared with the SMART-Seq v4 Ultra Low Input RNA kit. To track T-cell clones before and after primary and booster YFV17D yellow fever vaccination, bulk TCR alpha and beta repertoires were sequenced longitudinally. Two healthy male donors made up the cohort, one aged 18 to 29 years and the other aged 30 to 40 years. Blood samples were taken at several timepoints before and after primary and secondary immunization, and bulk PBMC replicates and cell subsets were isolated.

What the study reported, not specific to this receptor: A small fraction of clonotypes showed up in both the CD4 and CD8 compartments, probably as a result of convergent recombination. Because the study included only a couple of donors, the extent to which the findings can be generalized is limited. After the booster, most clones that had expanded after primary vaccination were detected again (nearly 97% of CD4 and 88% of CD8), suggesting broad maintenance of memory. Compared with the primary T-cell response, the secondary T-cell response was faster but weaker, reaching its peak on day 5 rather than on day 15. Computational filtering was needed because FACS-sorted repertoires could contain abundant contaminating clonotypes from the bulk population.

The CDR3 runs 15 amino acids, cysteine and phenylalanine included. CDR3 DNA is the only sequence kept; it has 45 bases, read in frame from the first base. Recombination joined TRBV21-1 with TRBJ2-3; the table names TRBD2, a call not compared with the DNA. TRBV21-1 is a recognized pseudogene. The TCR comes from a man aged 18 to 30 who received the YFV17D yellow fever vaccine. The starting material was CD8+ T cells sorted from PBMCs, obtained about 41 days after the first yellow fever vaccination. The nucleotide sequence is TGTGCCAGCAGCTATAGGGGAGTTAGCACAGATACGCAGTATTTT. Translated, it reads CASSYRGVSTDTQYF.